The 9 T cell receptor beta chains given below trace back to one sample, sequenced in a study of shared clonotypes between healthy human individuals. In the naive CD8 group, cells lacked CD45RO and were positively selected for CCR7, so terminally differentiated effector memory CD45RA+ cells were left out. Assay used: immunoSEQ multiplex PCR; TCRdb lists only in-frame clones, some missing. The profile shows roughly 2.1 million clones, approximately 94% of them singletons. Sequencing was performed on naive CD8+ T cells from PBMCs. Receptor source: a man between 18 and 29 years old in good health. Some clones in this sample may be carry-over from other donors' samples.

This chain links TRBV7-9 with TRBJ2-2; TRBD1 might be the D (6 bases). In germline, CDR1 is SEHNR, CDR2 FQNEAQ (reference sequence). This CDR3 comprises 17 residues. With 4 bases removed from V and 0 bases from J, the gap between germline ends came to 15 bases. CDR3 protein: CASSSWGQSANTGELFF. The CDR3 DNA follows: TGTGCCAGCAGCTCTTGGGGGCAGTCGGCGAACACCGGGGAGCTGTTTTTT.

With respect to this clone: Different DNA sequences within this sample yield the same CDR3. The chain carries TRBV27 and TRBJ2-2; D is uncertain. CDR3 length: 12 residues. Trimming cost V 3 bases and J 5 bases, with 4 bases left between them. Germline V gives CDR1 MNHEY, CDR2 SMNVEV (reference sequence). The CDR3 DNA sequence: TGTGCCAGCAGTTTGGCAACCGGGGAGCTGTTTTTT. The encoded protein is CASSLATGELFF.

With regard to this clone: The sample carries other DNA sequences with the same CDR3. The rearrangement joins TRBV7-9 to TRBJ2-7, with TRBD1 identical over 7 bases. Germline lookup yields CDR1 SEHNR and CDR2 FQNEAQ (reference sequence). Unmatched junction bases numbered 0, after V lost 1 base and J lost 3 bases. The CDR3 totals 13 residues. The CDR3 spells CASSLGTGYEQYF. Here the CDR3 DNA reads TGTGCCAGCAGCTTAGGGACAGGCTACGAGCAGTACTTC.

This clone was picked up one time. The J gene is TRBJ2-2, the V gene TRBV4-3, with D perhaps TRBD2 (6 bases). With 0 bases removed from V and 4 bases from J, the gap between germline ends came to 15 bases. The CDR3 has 17 amino acids. CDR1 and CDR2 from the germline V gene are LGHNA and YSLEER. This CDR3 reads CASSQETLRRGTGELFF. CDR3 DNA sequence: TGCGCCAGCAGCCAAGAGACTCTGAGGAGGGGCACCGGGGAGCTGTTTTTT.

Only one count was recorded for this clone. The chain links TRBV7-8 to TRBJ2-2; a weak D match, TRBD2 (5 bases). V shed 5 bases and J shed 1 base, with 20 bases lying between them. This CDR3 region has 18 residues. Germline V gene lookup returns CDR1 SGHVS and CDR2 FQNEAQ. This chain's CDR3 is CASSPEGIIRGNTGELFF. DNA for the CDR3: TGTGCCAGCAGCCCAGAGGGTATAATTAGAGGGAACACCGGGGAGCTGTTTTTT. The full variable domain, rest sourced from reference TRBV7-8 and TRBJ2-2, is GAGVSQSPRYKVAKRGQDVALRCDPISGHVSLFWYQQALGQGPEFLTYFQNEAQLDKSGLPSDRFFAERPEGSVSTLKIQRTQQEDSAVYLCASSPEGIIRGNTGELFFGEGSRLTVL.

This clone was found once. CDR3 sequence: CVSTATPNYGYTF. The CDR3 DNA reads TGTGTTTCGACAGCAACACCTAACTATGGCTACACCTTC. The chain is built from TRBV27 and TRBJ1-2, with D tentatively TRBD1 (5 bases). The CDR3 covers 13 residues. Germline V gives CDR1 MNHEY, CDR2 SMNVEV (reference sequence).

The rearrangement uses TRBV7-9 and TRBJ2-3, with D possibly being TRBD2 (6 bases). Trimming took off 1 base at V and 4 bases at J, with 15 bases between the two ends. The CDR3 is made up of 16 amino acids. Germline assignment: CDR1 SEHNR and CDR2 FQNEAQ (reference sequence). CDR3 region: CASSLVGGDGADTQYF. The CDR3 DNA reads as TGTGCCAGCAGCTTAGTGGGGGGAGACGGCGCAGATACGCAGTATTTT.

CDR3 in amino acids: CASTPPRNTEAFF. In DNA form, the CDR3 reads TGTGCCAGCACCCCCCCAAGGAACACTGAAGCTTTCTTT. The V gene is TRBV7-9, the J gene TRBJ1-1; D uncertain. Germline V lookup: CDR1 SEHNR, CDR2 FQNEAQ (reference sequence). The V end was cut by 7 bases, the J end by 1 base, with 10 bases between. The CDR3 is made up of 13 amino acids.

This chain joins TRBV28 and TRBJ1-1, with 7 bases that match TRBD1. Trimming removed 3 bases from V and 5 bases from J; junction bases left unmatched: 9. This CDR3 is 15 amino acids long. Germline assignment: CDR1 MDHEN and CDR2 SYDVKM. The CDR3 DNA sequence: TGTGCCAGCAGTTTTCGAATACAGGGGTATACTGAAGCTTTCTTT. Its protein is CASSFRIQGYTEAFF.